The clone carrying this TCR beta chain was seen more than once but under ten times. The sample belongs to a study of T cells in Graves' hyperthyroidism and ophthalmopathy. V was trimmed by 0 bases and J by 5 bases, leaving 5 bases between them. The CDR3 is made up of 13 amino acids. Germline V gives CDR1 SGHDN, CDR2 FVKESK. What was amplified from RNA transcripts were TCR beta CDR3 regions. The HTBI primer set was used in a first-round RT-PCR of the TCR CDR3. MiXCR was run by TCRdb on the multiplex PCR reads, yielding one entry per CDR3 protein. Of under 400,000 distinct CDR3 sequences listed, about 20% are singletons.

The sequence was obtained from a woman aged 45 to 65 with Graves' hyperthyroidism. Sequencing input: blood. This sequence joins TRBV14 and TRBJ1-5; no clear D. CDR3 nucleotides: TGTGCCAGCAGCCAAGAAATGGATCAGCCCCAGCATTTT. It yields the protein CASSQEMDQPQHF.